The sequence of this T cell receptor (beta chain) was determined in a study of T cells in Graves' hyperthyroidism and ophthalmopathy. Study overall: Peripheral blood specimens were obtained at initial diagnosis, prior to any treatment.

CDR1 and CDR2 (germline): MDHEN, SYDVKM. V shed 5 bases, J shed 3 bases, and the junction held 7 bases outside the gene matches. This CDR3 is 15 amino acids long. Uncontrolled infection, other autoimmune disease, pregnancy or lactation excluded patients. Diagnoses were made from clinical symptoms, serum measures (thyroxine and TRAb), thyroid ultrasound and orbital computed tomography. Source material for PBMCs was more than 7.5 ml fresh peripheral blood. Amplified regions were TCR beta CDR3 sequences from RNA transcripts. An initial round of RT-PCR targeting the TCR CDR3 relied on the HTBI primer set. TCRdb itself ran the multiplex PCR reads through MiXCR, one entry per CDR3 protein. The sample holds more than 300,000 distinct CDR3 sequences; over 11% are singletons and the top ten take about 26%. This clonotype came up many times.

Material for sequencing was blood. The rearrangement links TRBV28 to TRBJ1-2, with 9 nucleotides matching TRBD1. The clonotype comes from a woman aged 25 to 39 with Graves' hyperthyroidism. DNA for the CDR3: TGTGCCAGCAGTCCAACCAGGGACAGGGACTATGGCTACACCTTC. Its protein is CASSPTRDRDYGYTF.